The 22 T cell receptor beta chains given below trace back to one sample, sequenced in a study of technical replicates of blood from a few donors. The protocol was immunoSEQ multiplex PCR, while the TCRdb copy is restricted to in-frame clones and leaves out a portion. Among roughly 80,000 clones listed, about 91% were seen once. The sample consisted of T cells isolated from PBMCs. These receptors all come from a human donor in good health.

The V and J genes are TRBV19 and TRBJ2-7; D is possibly TRBD2 (5 bases). Germline lookup yields CDR1 LNHDA and CDR2 SQIVND (reference sequence). The CDR3 is made up of 15 amino acids. With 5 bases removed from V and 2 bases from J, the gap between germline ends came to 16 bases. CDR3 loop: CASSPTYLAAYEQYF. As DNA, the CDR3 is TGTGCCAGTAGTCCCACCTACCTAGCCGCCTACGAGCAGTACTTC. Full variable domain (remainder filled in from reference TRBV19 and TRBJ2-7): DGGITQSPKYLFRKEGQNVTLSCEQNLNHDAMYWYRQDPGQGLRLIYYSQIVNDFQKGDIAEGYSVSREKKESFPLTVTSAQKNPTAFYLCASSPTYLAAYEQYFGPGTRLTVT.

This chain connects TRBV27 to TRBJ1-5; D is uncertain. CDR1 is MNHEY, CDR2 SMNVEV, per germline (reference sequence). Trimming pared 8 bases from V and 0 bases from J, leaving 17 bases between. The CDR3 covers 16 residues. Written as DNA, the CDR3 is TGTGCCAGCCGACCTTCAGGTGACCTTAGCAATCAGCCCCAGCATTTT. Its protein is CASRPSGDLSNQPQHF.

The chain is built from TRBV9 and TRBJ2-5; D gene unclear. From germline, CDR1 is SGDLS and CDR2 YYNGEE. The CDR3 is 15 residues long. The V and J ends lost 0 bases and 2 bases respectively, with 11 bases between them. For the CDR3, the DNA is TGTGCCAGCAGCGTAGCTCCCCAGAATCAAGAGACCCAGTACTTC. This codes for CASSVAPQNQETQYF.

The chain employs TRBV7-2 and TRBJ2-2; tentative D call: TRBD2 (5 bases). Germline V gives CDR1 SGHTA, CDR2 FQGNSA. Deletions cut 5 bases from V and 6 bases from J, with 22 bases between. The CDR3 consists of 17 residues. CDR3 residues: CASSRRTGIRYAGELFF. The CDR3 DNA reads as TGTGCCAGCAGCCGACGTACGGGGATCCGGTACGCCGGGGAGCTGTTTTTT.

This sequence joins TRBV2 and TRBJ2-3; D not resolved. The germline CDR1 and CDR2 sequences are SNHLY and FYNNEI. The ends were cut back, 8 bases at V and 6 bases at J, with 12 bases in the middle. CDR3 length equals 12 residues. The CDR3 loop reads CASRVDGDTQYF. The CDR3 coding sequence is TGTGCCAGCCGAGTCGACGGGGATACGCAGTATTTT.

The chain uses TRBV10-1 and TRBJ2-7; the D gene is possibly TRBD1 (6 bases). The germline V gene has CDR1 WNHNN and CDR2 SYGVQD (reference sequence). The CDR3 length is 13 residues. V was shortened by 6 bases and J by 0 bases, with 9 bases between the two germline ends. The CDR3 coding sequence is TGCGCCAGCAGCATGGACAGCTCCTACGAGCAGTACTTC. Its translation: CASSMDSSYEQYF.

The rearrangement uses TRBV18 and TRBJ2-1, with 9 bases identical to TRBD2. The V and J ends lost 4 bases and 6 bases, in that order; junction bases with no gene match: 7. There are 15 residues in the CDR3. Germline V CDR1 and CDR2: KGHSH, LQKENI. CDR3 nucleotides: TGTGCCAGCTCACTTTCTAGCGGGATATTCAATGAGCAGTTCTTC. Its translation is CASSLSSGIFNEQFF.

The J gene is TRBJ2-1, the V gene TRBV28, with D unclear. This CDR3 region has 15 residues. The germline V gene encodes CDR1 MDHEN and CDR2 SYDVKM. The germline V and J ends were trimmed by 6 bases and 5 bases, with 17 bases remaining between them. The CDR3 loop reads CASRIRTYADNEQFF. In DNA, the CDR3 is TGTGCCAGCAGAATCCGAACCTACGCTGACAATGAGCAGTTCTTC.

This sequence joins TRBV18 and TRBJ2-3; 8 bases align to TRBD2. The V gene's germline CDR1 is KGHSH and CDR2 LQKENI. J was trimmed by 2 bases and V by 6 bases; bases with no gene match: 7. The CDR3 has 15 amino acids. The CDR3 region is CASSPAGEPTDTQYF. For the CDR3, the DNA is TGTGCCAGCTCTCCAGCGGGAGAACCCACAGATACGCAGTATTTT.

The chain is built from TRBV18 and TRBJ1-2, with 7 bases that match TRBD1. The V gene end was trimmed by 4 bases and the J gene end by 4 bases; junction bases not matched to a gene: 3. CDR1 and CDR2 (germline): KGHSH, LQKENI. The CDR3 has 13 amino acids. CDR3 loop: CASSQGQFYGYTF. The CDR3 DNA follows: TGTGCCAGCTCACAGGGACAGTTCTATGGCTACACCTTC.

The J gene is TRBJ2-1, the V gene TRBV9; D is perhaps TRBD2 (6 bases). In germline, CDR1 is SGDLS, CDR2 YYNGEE. This CDR3 region has 16 residues. Deletions cut 4 bases from V and 4 bases from J, with 18 bases between. CDR3 sequence: CASSPHGDFLYNEQFF. The CDR3 DNA is TGTGCCAGCAGCCCACACGGGGACTTTCTATACAATGAGCAGTTCTTC.

The rearrangement uses TRBV5-1 and TRBJ1-1; possibly TRBD1 for D (5 bases). CDR3 length: 14 amino acids. CDR1 is SGHRS and CDR2 is YFSETQ in the germline V gene. The germline V and J ends were trimmed by 2 bases and 4 bases, with 12 bases remaining between them. The CDR3 loop is CASSLTGLITEAFF. CDR3 coding DNA: TGCGCCAGCAGCTTAACAGGTCTTATCACTGAAGCTTTCTTT.

This clone appeared a few times. The rearrangement uses TRBV27 and TRBJ1-1, with a possible D match to TRBD1 (6 bases). V lost 5 bases and J lost 0, with 10 bases in between. This CDR3 contains 14 residues. Germline lookup yields CDR1 MNHEY and CDR2 SMNVEV (reference sequence). The CDR3 protein is CASSADRLNTEAFF. The DNA for the CDR3 is TGTGCCAGCAGTGCGGACAGATTGAACACTGAAGCTTTCTTT.

The genes are TRBV4-2 and TRBJ2-1; tentatively, D is TRBD2 (6 bases). Germline-derived CDR1 and CDR2 are LGHNA and YNFKEQ. The CDR3 is made up of 18 amino acids. Trimming cost V 1 base and J 1 base, with 17 bases left between them. For the CDR3, the DNA is TGTGCCAGCAGCCAAGCGTCGTTTCTAGCGATATCCTACAATGAGCAGTTCTTC. As protein: CASSQASFLAISYNEQFF.

V and J are TRBV4-2 and TRBJ2-5; a possible D gene is TRBD1 (6 bases). CDR1 LGHNA and CDR2 YNFKEQ come from the germline V gene. The CDR3 contains 17 residues. Trimming stripped 0 bases from V and 5 bases from J, with 19 bases between. The CDR3 bases are TGTGCCAGCAGCCAAGATAACAAGGACAGCAGGTTGGAGACCCAGTACTTC. Protein sequence: CASSQDNKDSRLETQYF.

The V call is TRBV7-3, the J call TRBJ2-3, with a tentative D call TRBD2 (6 bases). The germline gives CDR1 SGHTA, CDR2 FQGTGA. V was trimmed by 5 bases and J by 0 bases, leaving 12 bases between them. The CDR3 is 15 residues long. In DNA, the CDR3 is TGTGCCAGCAGCCCTATAGCGGCTAGCACAGATACGCAGTATTTT. Translated: CASSPIAASTDTQYF.

The V call is TRBV28, the J call TRBJ2-7; possible D gene TRBD1, 5 bases. The V and J ends lost 5 bases and 7 bases respectively, with 27 bases between them. Germline CDR1 reads MDHEN; CDR2 reads SYDVKM. The CDR3 is 17 residues long. The CDR3 DNA follows: TGTGCCAGCAGTACCGCGACAGAAACAAAACATCCCTGGGAGCAGTACTTC. It codes for CASSTATETKHPWEQYF.

This clone was counted only a few times. The gene calls are TRBV4-2 and TRBJ1-5; D remains ambiguous. Trimming cost V 1 base and J 7 bases, with 8 bases left between them. CDR1 is LGHNA and CDR2 is YNFKEQ in the germline V gene. The length of the CDR3 is 13 residues. The CDR3 is CASSQVAGQPQHF. CDR3 in DNA: TGTGCCAGCAGCCAAGTAGCTGGACAGCCCCAGCATTTT.

The rearrangement links TRBV7-9 to TRBJ2-1, with D perhaps TRBD2 (5 bases). CDR3 size: 14 residues. The germline CDR1 and CDR2 sequences are SEHNR and FQNEAQ (reference sequence). The V end lost 4 bases, the J end lost 3 bases, and 10 bases lay between the germline ends. This CDR3 is CASSSPEGYNEQFF. The CDR3 nucleotides are TGTGCCAGCAGCTCCCCTGAGGGCTACAATGAGCAGTTCTTC.

V usage is TRBV9 and J usage is TRBJ1-5, with 7 bases matching TRBD1. The germline V gene has CDR1 SGDLS and CDR2 YYNGEE. There are 14 residues in the CDR3. Losses at the gene ends were 3 bases for V and 5 bases for J; bases not matched to a gene: 5. CDR3 sequence reads: CASSASGQHQPQHF. CDR3 nucleotides: TGTGCCAGCAGCGCCTCGGGACAGCATCAGCCCCAGCATTTT.

This clone came up once. This chain links TRBV28 with TRBJ2-7; a possible D gene is TRBD2 (5 bases). From germline, CDR1 is MDHEN and CDR2 SYDVKM. Trimming took off 6 bases at V and 0 bases at J, with 18 bases between the two ends. The CDR3 length is 16 residues. The CDR3 sequence is CASSPPGAASSYEQYF. The DNA for the CDR3 is TGTGCCAGCAGCCCCCCCGGAGCGGCAAGCTCCTACGAGCAGTACTTC.

This chain connects TRBV19 to TRBJ2-7; tentative D call: TRBD1 (5 bases). The germline gives CDR1 LNHDA, CDR2 SQIVND (reference sequence). Deletions cut 5 bases from V and 3 bases from J, with 11 bases between. This CDR3 is 13 amino acids long. The CDR3 bases are TGTGCCAGTAGTCTACAGGTCGACTACGAGCAGTACTTC. This translates into CASSLQVDYEQYF.